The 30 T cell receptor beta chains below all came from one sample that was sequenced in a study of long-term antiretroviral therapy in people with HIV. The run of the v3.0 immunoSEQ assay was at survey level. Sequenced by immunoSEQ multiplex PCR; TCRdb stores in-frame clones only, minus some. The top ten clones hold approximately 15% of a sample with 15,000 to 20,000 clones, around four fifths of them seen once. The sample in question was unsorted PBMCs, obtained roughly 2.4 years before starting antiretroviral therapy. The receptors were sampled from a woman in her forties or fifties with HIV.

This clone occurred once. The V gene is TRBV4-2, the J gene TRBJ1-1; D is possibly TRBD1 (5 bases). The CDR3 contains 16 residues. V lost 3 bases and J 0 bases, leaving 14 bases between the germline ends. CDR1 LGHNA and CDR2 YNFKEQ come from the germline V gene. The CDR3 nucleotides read TGTGCCAGCAGCCAGGGAACCGGGGGAATGAACACTGAAGCTTTCTTT. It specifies CASSQGTGGMNTEAFF.

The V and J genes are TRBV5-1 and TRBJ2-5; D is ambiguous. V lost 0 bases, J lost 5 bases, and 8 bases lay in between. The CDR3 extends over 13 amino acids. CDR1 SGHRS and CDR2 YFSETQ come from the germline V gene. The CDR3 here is CASSLAPSETQYF. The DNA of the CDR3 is TGCGCCAGCAGCTTGGCCCCGTCGGAGACCCAGTACTTC.

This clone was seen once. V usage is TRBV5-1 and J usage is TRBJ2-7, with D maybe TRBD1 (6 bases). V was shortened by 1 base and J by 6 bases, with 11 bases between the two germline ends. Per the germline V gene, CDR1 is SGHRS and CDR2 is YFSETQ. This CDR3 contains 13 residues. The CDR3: CASSLSRDTEQYV. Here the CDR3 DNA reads TGCGCCAGCAGCTTGTCACGGGACACCGAGCAGTACGTC.

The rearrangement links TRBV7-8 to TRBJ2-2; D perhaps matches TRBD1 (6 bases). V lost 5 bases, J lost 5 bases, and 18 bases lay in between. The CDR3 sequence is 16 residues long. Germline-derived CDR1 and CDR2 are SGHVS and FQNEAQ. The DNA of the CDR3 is TGTGCCAGCAGCCCTAGGGTGGGGGCGCGTACCGGGGAGCTGTTTTTT. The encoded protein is CASSPRVGARTGELFF.

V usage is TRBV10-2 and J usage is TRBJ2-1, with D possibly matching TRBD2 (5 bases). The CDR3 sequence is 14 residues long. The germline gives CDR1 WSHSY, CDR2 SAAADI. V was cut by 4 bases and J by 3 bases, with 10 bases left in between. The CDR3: CASSGSGVYNEQFF. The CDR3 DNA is TGCGCCAGCAGTGGCTCCGGGGTCTACAATGAGCAGTTCTTC.

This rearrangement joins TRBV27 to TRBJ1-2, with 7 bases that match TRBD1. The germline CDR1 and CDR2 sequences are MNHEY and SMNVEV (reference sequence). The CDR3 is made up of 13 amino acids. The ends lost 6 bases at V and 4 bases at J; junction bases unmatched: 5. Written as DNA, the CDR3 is TGTGCCAGCAGCCAGGGGGGATTCTATGGCTACACCTTC. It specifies CASSQGGFYGYTF.

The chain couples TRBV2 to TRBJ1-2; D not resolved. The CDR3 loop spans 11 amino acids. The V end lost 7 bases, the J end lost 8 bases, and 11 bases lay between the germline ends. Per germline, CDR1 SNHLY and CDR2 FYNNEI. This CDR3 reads CASTPVGGYTF. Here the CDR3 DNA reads TGTGCCAGCACTCCAGTGGGCGGCTACACCTTC.

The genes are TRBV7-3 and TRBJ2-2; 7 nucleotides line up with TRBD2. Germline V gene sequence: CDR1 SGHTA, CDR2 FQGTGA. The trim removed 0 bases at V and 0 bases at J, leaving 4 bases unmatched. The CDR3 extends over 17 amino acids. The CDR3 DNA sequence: TGTGCCAGCAGCTTAACACCGGGGGGATCGAACACCGGGGAGCTGTTTTTT. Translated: CASSLTPGGSNTGELFF.

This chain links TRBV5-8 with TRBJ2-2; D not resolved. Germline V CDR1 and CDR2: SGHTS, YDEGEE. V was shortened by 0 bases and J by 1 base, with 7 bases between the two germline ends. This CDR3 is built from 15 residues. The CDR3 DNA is TGTGCCAGCAGCTTGGGCAGCCTGAACACCGGGGAGCTGTTTTTT. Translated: CASSLGSLNTGELFF.

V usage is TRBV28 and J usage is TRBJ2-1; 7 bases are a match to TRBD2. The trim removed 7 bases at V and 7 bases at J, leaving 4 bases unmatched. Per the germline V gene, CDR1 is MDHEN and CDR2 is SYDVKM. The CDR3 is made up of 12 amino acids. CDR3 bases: TGTGCCAGCAAGCTGGGGGGGAATGAGCAGTTCTTC. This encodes CASKLGGNEQFF.

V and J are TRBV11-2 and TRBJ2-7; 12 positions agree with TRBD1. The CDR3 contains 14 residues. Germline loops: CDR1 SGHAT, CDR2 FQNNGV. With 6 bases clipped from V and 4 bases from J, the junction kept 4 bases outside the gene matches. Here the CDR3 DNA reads TGTGCCAGCAGACCGGGACAGGGGGCGTACGAGCAGTACTTC. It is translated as CASRPGQGAYEQYF.

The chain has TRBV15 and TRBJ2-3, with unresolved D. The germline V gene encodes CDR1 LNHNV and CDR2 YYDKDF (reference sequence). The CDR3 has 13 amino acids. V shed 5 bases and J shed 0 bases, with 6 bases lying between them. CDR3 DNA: TGTGCCACCAGCGGCGGCAGCACAGATACGCAGTATTTT. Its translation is CATSGGSTDTQYF.

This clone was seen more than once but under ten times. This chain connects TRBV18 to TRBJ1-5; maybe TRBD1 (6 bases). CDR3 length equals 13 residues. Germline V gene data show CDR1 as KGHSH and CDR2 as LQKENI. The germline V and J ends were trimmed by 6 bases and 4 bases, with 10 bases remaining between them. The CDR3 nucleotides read TGTGCCAGCTCCGAGACAGGAAATCAGCCCCAGCATTTT. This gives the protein CASSETGNQPQHF.

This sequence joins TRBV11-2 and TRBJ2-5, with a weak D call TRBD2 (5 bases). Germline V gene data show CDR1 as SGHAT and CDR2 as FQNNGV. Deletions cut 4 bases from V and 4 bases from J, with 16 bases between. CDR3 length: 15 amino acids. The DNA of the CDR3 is TGTGCCAGCAGCTCGAGAGGGCCCCTTGGAGAGACCCAGTACTTC. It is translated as CASSSRGPLGETQYF.

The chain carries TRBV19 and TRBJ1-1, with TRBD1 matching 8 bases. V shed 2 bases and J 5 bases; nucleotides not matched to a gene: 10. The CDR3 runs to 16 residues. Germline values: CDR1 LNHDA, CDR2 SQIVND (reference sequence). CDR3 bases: TGTGCCAGTAGTATAAAAAAGACAGGGGTGGGGACTGAAGCTTTCTTT. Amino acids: CASSIKKTGVGTEAFF.

CDR3 sequence reads: CASSLLDRQNTGELFF. DNA for the CDR3: TGTGCCAGCAGCTTACTGGACAGGCAGAACACCGGGGAGCTGTTTTTT. The chain has TRBV7-3 and TRBJ2-2; 7 positions match TRBD1. The junction had 4 bases not matched to a gene; V was cut back by 2 bases and J by 1 base. The CDR3 is 16 residues long. The germline CDR1 and CDR2 sequences are SGHTA and FQGTGA.

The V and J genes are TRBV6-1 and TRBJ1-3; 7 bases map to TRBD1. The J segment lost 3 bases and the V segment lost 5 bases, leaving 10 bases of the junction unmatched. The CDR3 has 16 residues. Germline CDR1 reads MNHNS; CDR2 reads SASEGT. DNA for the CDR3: TGTGCCAGCAGTCAAGGCTCGACAGGGTTTGGAAACACCATATATTTT. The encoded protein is CASSQGSTGFGNTIYF.

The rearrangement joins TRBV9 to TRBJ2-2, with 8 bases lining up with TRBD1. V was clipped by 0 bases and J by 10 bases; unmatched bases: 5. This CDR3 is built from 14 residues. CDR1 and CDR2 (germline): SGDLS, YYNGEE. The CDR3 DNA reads TGTGCCAGCAGCGTAGCGCAGGGGGCGGAGGAGCTGTTTTTT. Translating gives CASSVAQGAEELFF.

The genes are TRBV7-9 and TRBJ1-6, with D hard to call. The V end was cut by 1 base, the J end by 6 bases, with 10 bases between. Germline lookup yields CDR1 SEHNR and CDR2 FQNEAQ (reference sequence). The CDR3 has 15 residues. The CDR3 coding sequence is TGTGCCAGCAGCTTAGGTACAGAAAGTAATTCACCCCTCCACTTT. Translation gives CASSLGTESNSPLHF. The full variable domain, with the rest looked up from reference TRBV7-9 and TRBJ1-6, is DTGVSQNPRHKITKRGQNVTFRCDPISEHNRLYWYRQTLGQGPEFLTYFQNEAQLEKSRLLSDRFSAERPKGSFSTLEIQRTEQGDSAMYLCASSLGTESNSPLHFGNGTRLTVT.

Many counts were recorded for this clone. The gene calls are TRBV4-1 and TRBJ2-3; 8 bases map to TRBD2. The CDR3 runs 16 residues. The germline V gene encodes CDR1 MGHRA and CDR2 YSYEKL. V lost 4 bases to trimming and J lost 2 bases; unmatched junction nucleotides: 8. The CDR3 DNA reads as TGCGCCAGCAGCCTAACCACTAGCGGACACACAGATACGCAGTATTTT. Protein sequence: CASSLTTSGHTDTQYF.

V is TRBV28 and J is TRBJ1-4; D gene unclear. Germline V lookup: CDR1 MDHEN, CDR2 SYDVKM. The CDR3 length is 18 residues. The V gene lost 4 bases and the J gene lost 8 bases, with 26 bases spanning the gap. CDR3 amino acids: CASSSDYSPMGAWEKLFF. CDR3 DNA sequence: TGTGCCAGCAGTTCCGACTATTCGCCGATGGGAGCGTGGGAAAAACTGTTTTTT.

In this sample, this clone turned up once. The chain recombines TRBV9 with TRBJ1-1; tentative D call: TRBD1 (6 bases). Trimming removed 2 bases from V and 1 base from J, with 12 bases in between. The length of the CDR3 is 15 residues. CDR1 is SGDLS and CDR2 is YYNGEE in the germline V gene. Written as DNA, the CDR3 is TGTGCCAGCAGCGTGAACAGGGTAGGGAACACTGAAGCTTTCTTT. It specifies CASSVNRVGNTEAFF.

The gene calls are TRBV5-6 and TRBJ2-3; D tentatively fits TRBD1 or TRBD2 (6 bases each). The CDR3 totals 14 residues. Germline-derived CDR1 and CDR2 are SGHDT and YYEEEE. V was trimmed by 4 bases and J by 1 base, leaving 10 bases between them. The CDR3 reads CASSAGHGTDTQYF. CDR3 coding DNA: TGTGCCAGCAGCGCGGGACACGGCACAGATACGCAGTATTTT.

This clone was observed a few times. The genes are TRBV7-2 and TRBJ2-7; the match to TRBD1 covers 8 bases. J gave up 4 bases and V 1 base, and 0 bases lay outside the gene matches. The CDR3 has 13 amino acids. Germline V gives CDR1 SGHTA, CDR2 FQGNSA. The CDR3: CASSLDRGYEQYF. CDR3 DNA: TGTGCCAGCAGCTTAGACAGGGGGTACGAGCAGTACTTC.

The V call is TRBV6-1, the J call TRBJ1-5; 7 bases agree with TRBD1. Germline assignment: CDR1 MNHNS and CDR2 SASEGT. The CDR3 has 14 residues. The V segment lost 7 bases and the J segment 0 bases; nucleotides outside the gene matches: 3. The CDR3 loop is CASNYRGSNQPQHF. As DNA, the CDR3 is TGTGCCAGCAACTACAGGGGTAGCAATCAGCCCCAGCATTTT.

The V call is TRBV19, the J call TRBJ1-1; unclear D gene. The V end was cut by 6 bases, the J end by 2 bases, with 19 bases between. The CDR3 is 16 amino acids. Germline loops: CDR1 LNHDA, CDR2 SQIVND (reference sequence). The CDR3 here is CASREQVRYYNTEAFF. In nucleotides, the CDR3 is TGTGCCAGTAGGGAGCAGGTACGCTACTATAACACTGAAGCTTTCTTT.

The CDR3 here is CATAGGSDYGYTF. In DNA, the CDR3 is TGTGCCACCGCAGGGGGGTCTGACTATGGCTACACCTTC. The chain employs TRBV2 and TRBJ1-2; TRBD1 matches at 7 bases. The V segment lost 10 bases and the J segment 3 bases; nucleotides outside the gene matches: 8. The CDR3 consists of 13 residues. Germline V gives CDR1 SNHLY, CDR2 FYNNEI. Full variable domain (rest looked up from reference TRBV2 and TRBJ1-2): EPEVTQTPSHQVTQMGQEVILRCVPISNHLYFYWYRQILGQKVEFLVSFYNNEISEKSEIFDDQFSVERPDGSNFTLKIRSTKLEDSAMYFCATAGGSDYGYTFGSGTRLTVV.

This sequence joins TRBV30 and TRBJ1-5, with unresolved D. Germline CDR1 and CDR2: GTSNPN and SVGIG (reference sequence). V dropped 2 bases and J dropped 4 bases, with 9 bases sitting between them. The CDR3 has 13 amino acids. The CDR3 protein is CAWSSLVNQPQHF. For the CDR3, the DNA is TGTGCCTGGAGTTCCCTGGTGAATCAGCCCCAGCATTTT.

CDR3 nucleotide sequence: TGTGCCAGCAGCTTTGGATATGGTAATGAAAAACTGTTTTTT. Amino acid sequence: CASSFGYGNEKLFF. This chain uses TRBV7-6 with TRBJ1-4; no reliable D call. Trimming stripped 3 bases from V and 4 bases from J, with 9 bases between. Looked up from germline, CDR1 is SGHVS and CDR2 is FNYEAQ. There are 14 residues in the CDR3.

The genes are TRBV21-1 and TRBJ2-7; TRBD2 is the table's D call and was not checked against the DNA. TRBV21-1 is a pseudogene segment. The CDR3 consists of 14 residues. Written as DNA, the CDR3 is TGTGCCAGCAGCTCCCTCGGCCTAGCCTACGAGCAGTACTTC. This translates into CASSSLGLAYEQYF.